This passage covers 13 T cell receptor beta chains from one sample sequenced in a study of cytomegalovirus exposure and HLA in healthy donors (dated by TCRdb to the late 2010s). Libraries were prepared through the immunoSEQ multiplex PCR assay. For the multiplex PCR, a mixture combining 60 forward primers for TCR Vbeta segments and 13 reverse primers for TCR Jbeta segments was used. In its TCRdb copy, this immuneACCESS table keeps in-frame sequences only and misses some clones. Where compared with another copy, unresolved V genes explain less than half of these, and the others have no known cause. Recorded for this sample are about 130,000 clones; roughly three quarters of them occurred a single time. Jointly, the top ten make up 2.5% to 3.5% of the sample. The sequenced sample was PBMCs. The receptors were gathered from a man in his forties in good health and CMV-seronegative.

The V and J genes are TRBV27 and TRBJ1-2; 10 bases match TRBD1. The J segment lost 5 bases and the V segment lost 6 bases, leaving 6 bases of the junction unmatched. The CDR3 runs 14 residues. CDR1 MNHEY and CDR2 SMNVEV come from the germline V gene (reference sequence). CDR3 nucleotide sequence: TGTGCCAGCAGGACCCCGGGACAGGGGTATGGCTACACCTTC. Translating it yields CASRTPGQGYGYTF.

The chain has TRBV28 and TRBJ2-3; 11 bases match TRBD2. Germline CDR1 and CDR2: MDHEN and SYDVKM. The CDR3 consists of 15 residues. The V gene end was trimmed by 5 bases and the J gene end by 6 bases; junction bases not matched to a gene: 7. The CDR3 sequence is CASSTSGSGGDTQYF. The DNA for the CDR3 is TGTGCCAGCAGTACTAGCGGGAGTGGTGGGGATACGCAGTATTTT.

This chain links TRBV30 with TRBJ2-5; the match to TRBD2 covers 9 bases. The junction had 13 bases not matched to a gene; V was cut back by 5 bases and J by 6 bases. Germline loops: CDR1 GTSNPN, CDR2 SVGIG (reference sequence). The CDR3 sequence is 15 residues long. CDR3 amino acids: CAWGEGSGSWKTQYF. CDR3 DNA sequence: TGTGCCTGGGGGGAGGGTAGCGGGAGTTGGAAGACCCAGTACTTC.

The genes are TRBV9 and TRBJ1-3; D is perhaps TRBD1 (5 bases). Per the germline V gene, CDR1 is SGDLS and CDR2 is YYNGEE. With 2 bases removed from V and 2 bases from J, the gap between germline ends came to 14 bases. The CDR3 contains 16 residues. CDR3 in amino acids: CASSVGTGFAGNTIYF. The CDR3 bases are TGTGCCAGCAGCGTCGGAACAGGTTTCGCTGGAAACACCATATATTTT.

The DNA of the CDR3 is TGCGCCAGCAGCCAACAGGGCCCCTCTGGGGCCAACGTCCTGACTTTC. Protein: CASSQQGPSGANVLTF. The V call is TRBV4-1, the J call TRBJ2-6; weak D call: TRBD1 (5 bases). This CDR3 is built from 16 residues. With 2 bases removed from V and 0 bases from J, the gap between germline ends came to 8 bases. The germline gives CDR1 MGHRA, CDR2 YSYEKL.

The V call is TRBV18, the J call TRBJ2-1; TRBD2 is a possible D gene (6 bases). Per germline, CDR1 KGHSH and CDR2 LQKENI. This CDR3 contains 15 residues. V lost 3 bases and J 8 bases, leaving 17 bases between the germline ends. The CDR3 region is CASSPLANRWDEQFF. The DNA of the CDR3 is TGTGCCAGCTCACCGCTAGCGAATAGGTGGGATGAGCAGTTCTTC.

V gene TRBV6-5 combines with J gene TRBJ1-2; possibly TRBD1 for D (6 bases). CDR3 length: 14 residues. CDR1 MNHEY and CDR2 SVGAGI come from the germline V gene. The germline V and J ends were trimmed by 5 bases and 4 bases, with 14 bases remaining between them. The CDR3 DNA follows: TGTGCCAGCAGTACGGCCAGGGGAGCCTATGGCTACACCTTC. Residues: CASSTARGAYGYTF.

The rearrangement links TRBV28 to TRBJ1-2, with unresolved D. The length of the CDR3 is 14 residues. CDR1 MDHEN and CDR2 SYDVKM come from the germline V gene. V lost 5 bases, J lost 7 bases, and 17 bases lay in between. The CDR3, as DNA: TGTGCCAGCAGTCCCCCCCTTGATGGCGGTGGCTACACCTTC. Translating it yields CASSPPLDGGGYTF.

The V gene is TRBV5-4, the J gene TRBJ2-2, with 7 bases that match TRBD1. V was clipped by 0 bases and J by 6 bases; unmatched bases: 8. From germline, CDR1 is SGHNT and CDR2 YYREEE (reference sequence). The CDR3 contains 16 residues. CDR3 DNA sequence: TGTGCCAGCAGCTTGGCCCGGGACAGCAACCCCGGGGAGCTGTTTTTT. It specifies CASSLARDSNPGELFF.

The chain is built from TRBV28 and TRBJ2-7, with 8 bases lining up with TRBD1. Unmatched junction bases numbered 14, after V lost 7 bases and J lost 3 bases. Germline values: CDR1 MDHEN, CDR2 SYDVKM. This CDR3 is 16 amino acids long. CDR3 coding DNA: TGTGCCAGCAACCCCAGGGGGCTCTCCCTCTACTACGAGCAGTACTTC. Translated: CASNPRGLSLYYEQYF.

This clone was seen just once. This rearrangement joins TRBV7-2 to TRBJ2-7; D perhaps matches TRBD1 (5 bases). Germline assignment: CDR1 SGHTA and CDR2 FQGNSA. CDR3 length: 14 amino acids. V gave up 1 base and J gave up 2 bases, with 9 bases separating them. The CDR3 sequence: CASSLGQPPYEQYF. CDR3 nucleotides: TGTGCCAGCAGCTTAGGACAGCCCCCCTACGAGCAGTACTTC.

The chain carries TRBV11-2 and TRBJ1-2; TRBD1 agrees at 10 bases. Germline loops: CDR1 SGHAT, CDR2 FQNNGV. J gave up 5 bases and V 1 base, and 4 bases lay outside the gene matches. The CDR3 length is 15 residues. The CDR3 DNA follows: TGTGCCAGCAGCTTAGGGGGACAGGGGAATTATGGCTACACCTTC. Encoded protein: CASSLGGQGNYGYTF.

The rearrangement links TRBV7-9 to TRBJ1-1; D perhaps matches TRBD1 (5 bases). This CDR3 region has 13 residues. The V end was cut by 4 bases, the J end by 5 bases, with 11 bases between. Germline V lookup: CDR1 SEHNR, CDR2 FQNEAQ (reference sequence). CDR3 in DNA: TGTGCCAGCAGCTACACAGGAGATACTGAAGCTTTCTTT. This codes for CASSYTGDTEAFF.